This T cell receptor (beta chain) emerged from a study of vaccination effects on CD4 cells after COVID-19. In regard to this clone: Its antigen is still unknown.

Points from the study as a whole: Of the vaccine-induced clones from healthy vaccinees, merely 1 of 255 recognized common cold coronaviruses as well.

Clones were sequenced by immunoSEQ multiplex PCR, and TCRdb holds only the in-frame ones, with some missing. Here the sample spans approximately 70,000 clones, 81% being singletons. The CDR3 spans 13 residues. V lost 6 bases, J lost 8 bases, and 7 bases stayed unmatched. Viral peptide pools were used in the ViraFEST assay to expand antigen-specific CD4+ T cells, and sequencing came afterward. With roughly nine days of culture completed, CD4+ T cells were isolated. Participants completed two doses of the BNT162b2 or mRNA-1273 vaccine. The sample in question was CD4+ T cells from PBMCs cultured with HCoV-229E spike peptides, obtained after COVID-19 vaccination. The clonotype originates from a human donor who received a COVID-19 vaccine. This chain uses TRBV12-3 or TRBV12-4 with TRBJ2-1; 7 bases agree with TRBD1. The CDR3 sequence: CASSTTGIYEQFF. The CDR3 region has the DNA TGTGCCAGCAGCACGACAGGGATCTATGAGCAGTTCTTC.